Sequencing of this TCR beta chain was carried out in a study of a mutant IDH1 vaccine in newly diagnosed glioma. Findings of the study overall: With respect to changes in top peripheral T cell clonotypes, pseudoprogression seemed unrelated.

This clone has a single count. Its antigen is as yet unknown. The germline gives CDR1 KGHSH, CDR2 LQKENI. Deletions cut 2 bases from V and 8 bases from J, with 13 bases between. This CDR3 region has 14 residues. This table comes from immunoSEQ multiplex PCR, and its TCRdb copy is limited to in-frame clones, with some not included. Of some 68,000 clones listed, about four fifths are singletons. Indicated time point: baseline, week 1 (first vaccination visit). Treatment meaning: pre-vaccination baseline after standard-of-care therapy. V is TRBV18 and J is TRBJ2-1; D is unclear. The sequenced sample was PBMCs, obtained from a glioma patient treated with radiotherapy, temozolomide or both. The origin of this receptor is a man aged 50 or older with glioma. This chain's CDR3 is CASSPVEVVDEQFF. In DNA form, the CDR3 reads TGTGCCAGCTCACCAGTCGAGGTGGTTGATGAGCAGTTCTTC.